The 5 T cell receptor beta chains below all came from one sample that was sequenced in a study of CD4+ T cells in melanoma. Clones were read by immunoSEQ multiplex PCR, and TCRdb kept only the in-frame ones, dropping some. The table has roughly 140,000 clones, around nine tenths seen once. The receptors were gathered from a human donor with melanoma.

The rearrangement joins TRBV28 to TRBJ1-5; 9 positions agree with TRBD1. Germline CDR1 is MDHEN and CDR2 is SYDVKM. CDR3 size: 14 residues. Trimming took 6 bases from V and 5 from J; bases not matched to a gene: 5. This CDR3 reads CASSPTGGYQPQHF. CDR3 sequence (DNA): TGTGCCAGCAGCCCAACAGGGGGCTATCAGCCCCAGCATTTT.

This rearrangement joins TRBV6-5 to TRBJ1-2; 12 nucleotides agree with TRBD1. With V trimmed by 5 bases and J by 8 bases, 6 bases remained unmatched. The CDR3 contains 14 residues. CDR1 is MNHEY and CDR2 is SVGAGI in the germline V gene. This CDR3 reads CASSAGTGGAGYTF. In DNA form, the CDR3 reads TGTGCCAGCAGTGCCGGGACAGGGGGCGCGGGCTACACCTTC.

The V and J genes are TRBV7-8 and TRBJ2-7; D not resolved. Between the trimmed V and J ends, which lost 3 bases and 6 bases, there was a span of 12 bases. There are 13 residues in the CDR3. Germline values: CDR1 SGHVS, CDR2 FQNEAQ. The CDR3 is CASSFSPYGEQYF. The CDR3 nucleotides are TGTGCCAGCAGCTTTTCCCCTTACGGCGAGCAGTACTTC.

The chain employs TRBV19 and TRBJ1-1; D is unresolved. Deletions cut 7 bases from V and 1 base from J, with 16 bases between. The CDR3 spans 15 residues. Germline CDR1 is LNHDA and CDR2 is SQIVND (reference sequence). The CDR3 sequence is CASTSPWVGNTEAFF. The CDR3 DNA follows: TGTGCCAGTACCTCCCCCTGGGTGGGGAACACTGAAGCTTTCTTT. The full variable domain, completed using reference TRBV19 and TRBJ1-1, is DGGITQSPKYLFRKEGQNVTLSCEQNLNHDAMYWYRQDPGQGLRLIYYSQIVNDFQKGDIAEGYSVSREKKESFPLTVTSAQKNPTAFYLCASTSPWVGNTEAFFGQGTRLTVV.

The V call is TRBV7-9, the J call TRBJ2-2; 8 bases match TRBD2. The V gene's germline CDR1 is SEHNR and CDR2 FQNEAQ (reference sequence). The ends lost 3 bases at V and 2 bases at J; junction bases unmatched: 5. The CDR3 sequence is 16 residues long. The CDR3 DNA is TGTGCCAGCAGCTTCGTAGCGGGGACAAACACCGGGGAGCTGTTTTTT. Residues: CASSFVAGTNTGELFF.